A selection of T cell receptor beta chains follows, all from one sample in a study of blood T cell repertoires in COVID-19. The method was immunoSEQ multiplex PCR; TCRdb's version includes in-frame clones alone and lacks a portion of them. The table lists 120,000 to 150,000 clones, under 90% of them singletons. Material for sequencing was peripheral blood. These receptors were collected from a human donor in a cohort sampled during active COVID-19. Each CDR3 is given with its conserved first and last residue. A D gene is named only where the DNA matches it firmly. Rows may omit the clone size; those that give it use once, few, many or a size class.

clone_size	v_call	d_call	j_call	cdr3_nt	cdr3_aa
NA	TRBV6-2/TRBV6-3	NA	TRBJ1-1	TGTGCCAGCAGTTACGCAGTGAACACTGAAGCTTTCTTT	CASSYAVNTEAFF
NA	TRBV7-6	NA	TRBJ2-2	TGTGCCAGCAGCTCGACAGGCCTATCAATCACCGGGGAGCTGTTTTTT	CASSSTGLSITGELFF
NA	TRBV19	NA	TRBJ1-3	TGTGCCAGTAGTCCTGGAGGACAGTGGGGAAACACCATATATTTT	CASSPGGQWGNTIYF
NA	TRBV2	NA	TRBJ2-3	TGTGCCAGCAGTGTGGCGAGGAGCACAGATACGCAGTATTTT	CASSVARSTDTQYF
NA	TRBV29-1	NA	TRBJ1-4	TGCAGCGTTGAGGGCGTAACGGATGAAAAACTGTTTTTT	CSVEGVTDEKLFF
NA	TRBV7-2	NA	TRBJ2-1	TGTGCCAGCAGCTCCCGACAGGCTTACAATGAGCAGTTCTTC	CASSSRQAYNEQFF
NA	TRBV24-1	TRBD2	TRBJ2-5	TGTGCCACCAGTGATCCGGCAACTAGCGGGTGGAGCCAAGAGACCCAGTACTTC	CATSDPATSGWSQETQYF
NA	TRBV5-1	NA	TRBJ2-7	TGCGCCAGCAGCTTGGTGGAGGGTTCCTACGAGCAGTACTTC	CASSLVEGSYEQYF
NA	TRBV9	NA	TRBJ1-1	TGTGCCAGCAGCGTAGGTTTTGGTGCCGTCGGTACTGAAGCTTTCTTT	CASSVGFGAVGTEAFF
NA	TRBV9	TRBD1	TRBJ2-5	TGTGCCAGCAGCGTGTCCACCGGGACAGAAGAGACCCAGTACTTC	CASSVSTGTEETQYF
NA	TRBV9	TRBD2	TRBJ2-5	TGTGCCAGCAGCGCTTGGACTAGCGGAGGGGAGACCCAGTACTTC	CASSAWTSGGETQYF
NA	TRBV28	TRBD2	TRBJ2-4	TGTGCCACCCTAGCGGGGCCAGGCCAAAACATTCAGTACTTC	CATLAGPGQNIQYF
NA	TRBV5-5	NA	TRBJ1-4	TGTGCCAGTACCACAGCCGCGGGGGAAAAACTGTTTTTT	CASTTAAGEKLFF
NA	TRBV29-1	TRBD2	TRBJ2-1	TGCAGCGTTGAACTAGCGGGGGATGAGCAGTTCTTC	CSVELAGDEQFF
NA	TRBV21-1	NA	TRBJ1-1	TGTGCCAGCAGCAAAAAATGGGGACAGGGTGAAGCTTTCTTT	CASSKKWGQGEAFF
NA	TRBV7-9	TRBD1	TRBJ1-1	TGTGCCAGCAGCCTGGGACAGGCTAACACTGAAGCTTTCTTT	CASSLGQANTEAFF
NA	TRBV3-1/TRBV3-2	NA	TRBJ2-5	TGTGCCAGCAGCCAAGCCACTACCTCGAGAGAGACCCAGTACTTC	CASSQATTSRETQYF
NA	TRBV6-2/TRBV6-3	NA	TRBJ1-2	TGTGCCAGCAGTCTCCGGACAGCTGGTCTCTATGGCTACACCTTC	CASSLRTAGLYGYTF
NA	TRBV18	NA	TRBJ2-3	TGTGCCAGCTCACCACGAGTACAGGGTGGGGATACGCAGTATTTT	CASSPRVQGGDTQYF
NA	TRBV6-1	TRBD2	TRBJ2-5	TGTGCCAGCAGTGAGACTAGCGGGGGGACAAATCAAGAGACCCAGTACTTC	CASSETSGGTNQETQYF
NA	TRBV6-5	TRBD1	TRBJ2-5	TGTGCCAGCAGTTACCGGGACAGGGGCCACTTC	CASSYRDRGHF
NA	TRBV11-2	NA	TRBJ1-3	TGTGCCAGCACCCTCCGGGCTGGAAACACCATATATTTT	CASTLRAGNTIYF
NA	TRBV9	TRBD2	TRBJ2-1	TGTGCCAGCAGCGTAGGGACTAGCGGGGTATCCAATGAGCAGTTCTTC	CASSVGTSGVSNEQFF
NA	TRBV19	TRBD1	TRBJ1-6	TGTGCCAGCCGGGGGACAGGGAGGGCTGGAGGATCACCCCTCCACTTT	CASRGTGRAGGSPLHF
NA	TRBV6-5	NA	TRBJ2-1	TGTGCCAGCACCGCGATATCTCGCGTTGGTGAGCAGTTCTTC	CASTAISRVGEQFF
NA	TRBV6-2/TRBV6-3	TRBD2	TRBJ2-7	TGTGCCAGCAGCTGGGCGGGGGGGCACTCCTACGAGCAGTACTTC	CASSWAGGHSYEQYF
NA	TRBV28	NA	TRBJ1-5	TGTGCCAGCAGTTTGGGGGGATTAAGCAATCAGCCCCAGCATTTT	CASSLGGLSNQPQHF
NA	TRBV19	NA	TRBJ2-1	TGTGCCAGTAGTATAGGCAGGTTCAATGAGCAGTTCTTC	CASSIGRFNEQFF
NA	TRBV5-1	TRBD1	TRBJ2-7	TGCGCCAGCAGCTCCGGGACAGGGGGATACGAGCAGTACTTC	CASSSGTGGYEQYF
NA	TRBV6-6	NA	TRBJ1-2	TGTGCCAGCAGTTACGCCCAGGGTCCCTATGGCTACACCTTC	CASSYAQGPYGYTF
NA	TRBV11-2	NA	TRBJ1-1	TGTGCCAGCAGCTTAAAAGGGATTCCCCTAGGAGGAGCTTTCTTT	CASSLKGIPLGGAFF
NA	TRBV4-2	NA	TRBJ2-1	TGTGCCAGCAGCCAAGGGGACTCCCGCTACAAGGAGCAGTTCTTC	CASSQGDSRYKEQFF
once	TRBV28	NA	TRBJ1-2	TGTGCCAGCCTGCTAGCGGCAGGTTGGGACTATGGCTACACCTTC	CASLLAAGWDYGYTF
few	TRBV29-1	NA	TRBJ1-1	TGCAGCGTCGCCCTCGGGGGGGTGAACACTGAAGCTTTCTTT	CSVALGGVNTEAFF
NA	TRBV28	TRBD1	TRBJ1-2	TGTGCCAGCAGGACGACAGGGGGAACTAACTATGGCTACACCTTC	CASRTTGGTNYGYTF
NA	TRBV5-4	NA	TRBJ2-2	TGTGCCAGCAGCTTGGGGGGCTTGGACACCGGGGAGCTGTTTTTT	CASSLGGLDTGELFF
NA	TRBV5-1	TRBD1	TRBJ2-5	TGCGCCAGCACCCCGGGACAGGGACAAGAGACCCAGTACTTC	CASTPGQGQETQYF
NA	TRBV6-2/TRBV6-3	TRBD1	TRBJ2-7	TGTGCCAGCAGTTACTCCACCGGACAGGTCTCCTACGAGCAGTACTTC	CASSYSTGQVSYEQYF
NA	TRBV6-5	NA	TRBJ1-1	TGTGCCAGCACCCTGACAGGTGAAGCTTTCTTT	CASTLTGEAFF
NA	TRBV11-3	TRBD1	TRBJ2-1	TGTGCCAGCAGCGTGACAGGGGATAATGAGCAGTTCTTC	CASSVTGDNEQFF
NA	TRBV10-3	NA	TRBJ2-3	TGTGCCATCAGCCTAATACCTGGGGCCGTGAGTCAGGATACGCAGTATTTT	CAISLIPGAVSQDTQYF
NA	TRBV6-5	TRBD1	TRBJ1-2	TGTGCCAGCAATACAGGGGGCTTTGGCTACACCTTC	CASNTGGFGYTF
NA	TRBV19	TRBD1	TRBJ1-2	TGTGCCAGTAGCCGGACAGGGGGAGGGTATGGCTACACCTTC	CASSRTGGGYGYTF
few	TRBV28	NA	TRBJ1-4	TGTGCCAGCAGTTCCCCTGGTGTAGCGGCTGAAAAACTGTTTTTT	CASSSPGVAAEKLFF
NA	TRBV19	NA	TRBJ2-4	TGTGCCAGTAAGGGGGAGGGTTCAGACATTCAGTACTTC	CASKGEGSDIQYF
NA	TRBV7-3	NA	TRBJ1-1	TGTGCCAGCAGCTTCCAACAGAACACTGAAGCTTTCTTT	CASSFQQNTEAFF
NA	TRBV20-1	NA	TRBJ2-5	TGCAGTGCCGACCAGGGAGAGACCCAGTACTTC	CSADQGETQYF
NA	TRBV5-1	NA	TRBJ1-1	TGCGCCAGCAGCTTTAAGGGAGGATCTGAAGCTTTCTTT	CASSFKGGSEAFF
NA	TRBV11-2	TRBD2	TRBJ2-3	TGTGCCAGCAGCTCTAGCGGGGGGAAGGCAGATACGCAGTATTTT	CASSSSGGKADTQYF
NA	TRBV18	NA	TRBJ1-2	TGTGCCAGCTCACTTGCGCCGGGACACCAGTATGGCTACACCTTC	CASSLAPGHQYGYTF
NA	TRBV5-1	NA	TRBJ1-2	TGCGCCAGCAGCCGAGGGGGATCCGAGAGTTACACCTTC	CASSRGGSESYTF
NA	TRBV10-3	TRBD2	TRBJ2-2	TGTGCCATCAGGGCCGGCGGGGGGGCGAACACCGGGGAGCTGTTTTTT	CAIRAGGGANTGELFF